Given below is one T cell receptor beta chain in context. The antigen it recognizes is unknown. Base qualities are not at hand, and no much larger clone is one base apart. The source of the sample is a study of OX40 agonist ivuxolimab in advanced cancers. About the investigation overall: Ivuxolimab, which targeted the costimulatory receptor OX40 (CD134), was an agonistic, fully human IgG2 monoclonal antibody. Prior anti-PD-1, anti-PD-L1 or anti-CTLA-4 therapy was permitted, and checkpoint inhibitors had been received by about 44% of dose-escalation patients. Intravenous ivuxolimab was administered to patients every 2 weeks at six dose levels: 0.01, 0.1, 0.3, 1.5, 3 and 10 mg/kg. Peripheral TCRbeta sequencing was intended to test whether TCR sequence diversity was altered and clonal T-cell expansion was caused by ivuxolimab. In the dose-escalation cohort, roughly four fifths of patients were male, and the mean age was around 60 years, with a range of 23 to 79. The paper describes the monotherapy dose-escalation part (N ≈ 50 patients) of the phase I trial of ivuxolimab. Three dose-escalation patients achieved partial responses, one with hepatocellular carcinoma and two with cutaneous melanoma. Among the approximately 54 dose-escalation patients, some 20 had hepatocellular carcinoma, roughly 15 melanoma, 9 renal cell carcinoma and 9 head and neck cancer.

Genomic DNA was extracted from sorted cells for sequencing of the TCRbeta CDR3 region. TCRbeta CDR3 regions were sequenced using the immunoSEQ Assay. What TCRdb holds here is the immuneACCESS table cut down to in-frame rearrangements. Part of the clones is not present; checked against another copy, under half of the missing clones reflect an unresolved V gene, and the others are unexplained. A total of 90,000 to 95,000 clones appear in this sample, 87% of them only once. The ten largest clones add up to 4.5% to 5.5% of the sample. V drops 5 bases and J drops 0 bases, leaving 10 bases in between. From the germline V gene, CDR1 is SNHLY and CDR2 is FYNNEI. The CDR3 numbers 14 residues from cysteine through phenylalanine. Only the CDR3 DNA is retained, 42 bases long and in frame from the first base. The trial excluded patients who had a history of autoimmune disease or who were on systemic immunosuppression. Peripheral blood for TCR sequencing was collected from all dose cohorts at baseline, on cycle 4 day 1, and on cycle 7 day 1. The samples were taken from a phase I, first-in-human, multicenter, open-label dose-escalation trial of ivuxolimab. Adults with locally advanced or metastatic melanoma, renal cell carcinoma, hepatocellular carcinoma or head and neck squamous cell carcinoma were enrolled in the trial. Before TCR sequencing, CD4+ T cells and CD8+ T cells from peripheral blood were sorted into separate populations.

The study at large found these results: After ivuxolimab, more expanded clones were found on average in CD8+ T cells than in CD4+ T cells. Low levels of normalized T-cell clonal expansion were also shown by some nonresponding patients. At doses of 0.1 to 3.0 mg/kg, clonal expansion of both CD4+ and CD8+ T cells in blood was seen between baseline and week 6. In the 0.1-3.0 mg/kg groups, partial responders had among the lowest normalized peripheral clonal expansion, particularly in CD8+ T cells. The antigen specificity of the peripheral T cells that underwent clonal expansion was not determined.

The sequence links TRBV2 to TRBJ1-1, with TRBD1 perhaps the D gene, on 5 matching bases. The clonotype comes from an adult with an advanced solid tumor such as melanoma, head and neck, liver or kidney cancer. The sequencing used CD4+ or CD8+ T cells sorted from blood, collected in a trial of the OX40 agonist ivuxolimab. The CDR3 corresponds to CASSLRTMNTEAFF. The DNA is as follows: TGTGCCAGCAGTCTAAGGACAATGAACACTGAAGCTTTCTTT.